This is a list of T cell receptor beta chains from one sample in a study of T-cell reconstitution after alpha-beta-depleted transplantation in children. MiXCR, run by TCRdb on the PCR reads, gives a single entry per CDR3 protein. The table includes 150,000 to 200,000 distinct CDR3 sequences, approximately 7% detected once. The specimen comprised PBMCs from the stem cell graft donor, sampled from the stem cell graft. The receptors come from a human donor who donated a stem cell graft to a child with Wiskott-Aldrich syndrome. Both conserved end residues are part of each CDR3. D genes are given only for firm matches. Expanded clones are given a class, and other clones once, few, many or no size at all.

size,V,D,J,DNA,CDR3
many,TRBV24-1,NA,TRBJ2-3,TGTGCCACCAGTGATTCCCGCCAGGATTCAGATACGCAGTATTTT,CATSDSRQDSDTQYF
many,TRBV10-3,NA,TRBJ2-7,TGTGCCATCAGTGCAGTGGGGTTAAGGGAATCCTACGAGCAGTACTTC,CAISAVGLRESYEQYF
many,TRBV27,TRBD1,TRBJ1-2,TGTGCCAGCAACCGACAGGGCGGAAATGGCTACACCTTC,CASNRQGGNGYTF
many,TRBV12-3/TRBV12-4,NA,TRBJ1-1,TGTGCCAGCAGTTTTAGGATCATGAACACTGAAGCTTTCTTT,CASSFRIMNTEAFF
many,TRBV20-1,NA,TRBJ1-2,TGCAGTGCTATTAATGTGGGCAGAGCCGACAGTGGAAGTGGCTACACCTTC,CSAINVGRADSGSGYTF
many,TRBV12-3/TRBV12-4,TRBD2,TRBJ2-1,TGTGCCAGCACCTCCTTAGCGGGAGGGATTGTGTTCTTC,CASTSLAGGIVFF
NA,TRBV18,NA,TRBJ2-6,TGTGCCAGCTCACCTTCCGGGTCTGGGGCCAACGTCCTGACTTTC,CASSPSGSGANVLTF
many,TRBV5-5,NA,TRBJ2-7,TGTGCCAGCAGCCCGACGGAAGCAAGCTACGAGCAGTACTTC,CASSPTEASYEQYF
NA,TRBV27,TRBD2,TRBJ2-4,TGTGCCAGCAGAGGGACTAGCGGGGGGTGGACCAAAAACATTCAGTACTTC,CASRGTSGGWTKNIQYF
few,TRBV5-1,TRBD1,TRBJ1-4,TGCGCCAGCAGCTTAGACGGGACAGCGGATGAAAAACTGTTTTTT,CASSLDGTADEKLFF
many,TRBV3-1,NA,TRBJ2-7,TGTGCCAGCAGCCAAGATGTGGGCGAGCAGTACTTC,CASSQDVGEQYF
few,TRBV12-3/TRBV12-4,TRBD1,TRBJ2-5,TGTGCCAGCAGACCCGGGACAGGTCTTGGAGAGACCCAGTACTTC,CASRPGTGLGETQYF
many,TRBV12-3/TRBV12-4,TRBD1,TRBJ2-2,TGTGCCAGCAGCGGACAGGGCTACACCGGGGAGCTGTTTTTT,CASSGQGYTGELFF
few,TRBV4-2,TRBD1,TRBJ1-4,TGTGCCAGCAGCCAAGTGGGGACAGCAACTAATGAAAAACTGTTTTTT,CASSQVGTATNEKLFF
few,TRBV6-2/TRBV6-3,NA,TRBJ2-1,TGTGCCAGCAGTTACTCGAAGCGGGTAATCTCCAATGAGCAGTTCTTC,CASSYSKRVISNEQFF
few,TRBV5-1,NA,TRBJ2-1,TGCGCCAGCAGCCCCACAGTCGACGAGCAGTTCTTC,CASSPTVDEQFF
NA,TRBV12-3/TRBV12-4,TRBD1,TRBJ2-2,TGTGCTAGACCCGGGACAGGGGCGAACACCGGGGAGCTGTTTTTT,CARPGTGANTGELFF
many,TRBV29-1,NA,TRBJ2-4,TGCAGCGTTGGAGGGTTCGGAAGGGGGGGAAACATTCAGTACTTC,CSVGGFGRGGNIQYF
many,TRBV7-9,NA,TRBJ2-7,TGTGCCAGCAGAAAAACAGGGTCCGAGCAGTACTTC,CASRKTGSEQYF
NA,TRBV28,TRBD1,TRBJ2-3,TGTGCCAGCAGTCAGCGCCGCGGACAGGGTATGGTGGCAGATACGCAGTATTTT,CASSQRRGQGMVADTQYF
many,TRBV6-1,NA,TRBJ1-1,TGTGCCAGCAGCCGACGCGGGACGGGGAACACTGAAGCTTTCTTT,CASSRRGTGNTEAFF
NA,TRBV9,NA,TRBJ2-7,TGTGCCAGCAGCGTAGGCTGGGGTATAAGCTACGAGCAGTACTTC,CASSVGWGISYEQYF
many,TRBV5-1,NA,TRBJ2-3,TGCGCCAGCAGCTTGGCGATAGCTACAGATACGCAGTATTTT,CASSLAIATDTQYF
many,TRBV20-1,NA,TRBJ2-3,TGCAGTGCTAGAGATGGTCAGTTTAGCACAGATACGCAGTATTTT,CSARDGQFSTDTQYF
few,TRBV3-1,NA,TRBJ2-3,TGTGCCAGCAGCCCGCTACAGGCCCATTTTCGTGGAGATACGCAGTATTTT,CASSPLQAHFRGDTQYF
many,TRBV28,NA,TRBJ1-2,TGTGCCAGCAGTTTATCAGGGGCGCGAGGCTACACCTTC,CASSLSGARGYTF
many,TRBV24-1,TRBD1,TRBJ2-6,TGTGCCACCAGTGAGGCCGGGACAGGCGACTCTGGGGCCAACGTCCTGACTTTC,CATSEAGTGDSGANVLTF
many,TRBV5-6,TRBD1,TRBJ2-5,TGTGCCAGCAGCCCTCCGGACAGGGGAGAGACCCAGTACTTC,CASSPPDRGETQYF
many,TRBV5-1,TRBD1,TRBJ1-1,TGCGCCAGCAGCTTGGGCCTATCCGGGACAGGGATCACTGAAGCTTTCTTT,CASSLGLSGTGITEAFF
many,TRBV24-1,NA,TRBJ1-5,TGTGCCACCAGTGACCGACGGACAAATCAGCCCCAGCATTTT,CATSDRRTNQPQHF
many,TRBV7-9,NA,TRBJ2-1,TGTGCCAGCAGCTTAACAAAAGCAAACAATGAGCAGTTCTTC,CASSLTKANNEQFF
many,TRBV5-1,NA,TRBJ2-7,TGCGCCAGCATCCCTCAGGGTACTCTCAACGAGCAGTACTTC,CASIPQGTLNEQYF
many,TRBV20-1,NA,TRBJ1-6,TGCAGTGCTAGTGATCCGGGAGAAAATTCACCCCTCCACTTT,CSASDPGENSPLHF
many,TRBV24-1,NA,TRBJ2-3,TGTGCCACCAGTGGACGCAATTCGGATACGCAGTATTTT,CATSGRNSDTQYF
NA,TRBV30,NA,TRBJ2-7,TGTGCCCGAAAGAGGACTGAAAACGTTTTGTACGAGCAGTACTTC,CARKRTENVLYEQYF
many,TRBV20-1,TRBD1,TRBJ2-2,TGCAGTGCTAGAGATACATCCGGGACAGGGAAGAACACCGGGGAGCTGTTTTTT,CSARDTSGTGKNTGELFF
many,TRBV7-9,TRBD2,TRBJ2-3,TGTGCCAGCAGCCGATCCACTAGCGGGAGGGCGTCTGATACGCAGTATTTT,CASSRSTSGRASDTQYF
many,TRBV3-1,NA,TRBJ1-1,TGTGCCAGCAGCCCCCGGGAGATGAACACTGAAGCTTTCTTT,CASSPREMNTEAFF
many,TRBV6-5,NA,TRBJ2-2,TGTGCCAGCAGTTCCCTCGCAGGGTGGGCCGGGGAGCTGTTTTTT,CASSSLAGWAGELFF
many,TRBV6-5,NA,TRBJ2-3,TGTGCCAGCAGTTACGGCCCTAGCACAGATACGCAGTATTTT,CASSYGPSTDTQYF
many,TRBV12-3/TRBV12-4,NA,TRBJ2-7,TGTGCCAGCCTAAGAACTACCGTCACCGAGCAGTACTTC,CASLRTTVTEQYF
many,TRBV4-2,NA,TRBJ1-4,TGTGCCAGCAGCAAAGGAGGGCAGGGCGATGAAAAACTGTTTTTT,CASSKGGQGDEKLFF
few,TRBV4-1,NA,TRBJ2-5,TGCGCCAGCAGCCCAACACCCCCCGGGACAAATAACCAAGAGACCCAGTACTTC,CASSPTPPGTNNQETQYF
few,TRBV20-1,TRBD1,TRBJ1-5,TGCAGTGCTATCCCCCTCATGACAGGGGTCAATCAGCCCCAGCATTTT,CSAIPLMTGVNQPQHF
many,TRBV3-1,NA,TRBJ2-4,TGTGCCAGCAGCCAAGGGCAGAAGAACATTCAGTACTTC,CASSQGQKNIQYF
many,TRBV7-8,TRBD2,TRBJ2-1,TGTGCCAGCAGCCCCGGACTAGCGGGCTCCTACAATGAGCAGTTCTTC,CASSPGLAGSYNEQFF
many,TRBV12-3/TRBV12-4,NA,TRBJ2-3,TGTGCCAGCAGTCTAGGGGGTAGAGATACGCAGTATTTT,CASSLGGRDTQYF
many,TRBV6-5,NA,TRBJ1-2,TGTGCCAGCAGTTACTCCGGCATGGGGCACACCTTC,CASSYSGMGHTF
many,TRBV20-1,TRBD2,TRBJ2-7,TGCAGTGCTGGGCGGGGGGATCTAATTTTTGGGTCCTACGAGCAGTACTTC,CSAGRGDLIFGSYEQYF
many,TRBV10-2,TRBD2,TRBJ2-7,TGCGCCAGCAGCGAGGTGGGCGGGAGTGGATCCTACGAGCAGTACTTC,CASSEVGGSGSYEQYF
many,TRBV29-1,NA,TRBJ2-2,TGCAGCGTTGCATCTAGACCCGCGAACACCGGGGAGCTGTTTTTT,CSVASRPANTGELFF
many,TRBV5-1,NA,TRBJ1-2,TGCGCCAGCAGCCCGGCAGGGACGGTTGGCTACACCTTC,CASSPAGTVGYTF
NA,TRBV5-1,NA,TRBJ1-3,TGCGCCAGCAGCTTGGTATCAAGCTCTGGAAACACCATATATTTT,CASSLVSSSGNTIYF
many,TRBV29-1,NA,TRBJ1-4,TGCAGCGTCGGGGAAACGGAGAGGGAAAAACTGTTTTTT,CSVGETEREKLFF
many,TRBV20-1,NA,TRBJ2-5,TGCAGTGCTAGAGATGGGGACAAGGGTAGGCGGGAGACCCAGTACTTC,CSARDGDKGRRETQYF
NA,TRBV7-7,NA,TRBJ1-1,TGTGCCAGCAGCTTATTCCGGGGCACTGAAGCTTTCTTT,CASSLFRGTEAFF
NA,TRBV28,NA,TRBJ1-5,TGTGCCAGCAGTTCCGGCAATCAGCCCCAGCATTTT,CASSSGNQPQHF
many,TRBV7-9,NA,TRBJ1-2,TGTGCCAGCAGCTTAGGCCGTAATAGAGCGGCAGAGTATGGCTACACCTTC,CASSLGRNRAAEYGYTF